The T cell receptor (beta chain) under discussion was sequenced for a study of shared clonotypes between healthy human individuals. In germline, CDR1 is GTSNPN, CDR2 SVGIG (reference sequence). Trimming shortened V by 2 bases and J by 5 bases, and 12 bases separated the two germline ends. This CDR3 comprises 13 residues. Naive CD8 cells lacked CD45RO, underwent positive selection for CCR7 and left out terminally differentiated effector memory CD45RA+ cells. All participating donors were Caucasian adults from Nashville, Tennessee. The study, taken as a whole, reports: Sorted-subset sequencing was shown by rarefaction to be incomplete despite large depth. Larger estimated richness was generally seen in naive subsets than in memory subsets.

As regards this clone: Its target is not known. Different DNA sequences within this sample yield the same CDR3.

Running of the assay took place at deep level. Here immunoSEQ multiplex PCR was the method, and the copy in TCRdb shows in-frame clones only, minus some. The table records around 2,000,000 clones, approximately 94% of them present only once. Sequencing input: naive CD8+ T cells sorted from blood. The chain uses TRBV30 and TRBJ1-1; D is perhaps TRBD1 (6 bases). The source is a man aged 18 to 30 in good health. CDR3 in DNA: TGTGCCTGGAGTTATAGAGGGGGGACTGAAGCTTTCTTT. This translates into CAWSYRGGTEAFF.